This T cell receptor beta chain was retrieved from a study of T cell repertoires in aging, cancer and after chemotherapy. Across the study: Roughly 10 million TCR reads made up the full dataset.

As regards this clonotype: The antigen remains unidentified.

A mixed TRB-A/B primer pool amplified rearranged TRB by multiplex touch-down PCR. TCRdb independently ran MiXCR on the multiplex PCR reads; one entry per CDR3 protein. Found here are 7,500 or so distinct CDR3 sequences, over 35% of them singletons; the top ten hold 15%. TCR beta rearrangements were amplified from peripheral blood genomic DNA. Study-wide results and limits: In each cancer cohort, median generation probability increased across chemotherapy, suggesting thymic output rebounded. Untreated cancer patients had significantly lower blood TCR diversity than age-matched healthy donors.

Sequencing was carried out using blood. This sequence originates from a human donor in good health.

CDR3: CSRKGLAGTDEQYF. Here the CDR3 DNA reads TGCAGCCGTAAGGGACTAGCGGGGACCGACGAGCAGTACTTC. The genes are TRBV20-1 and TRBJ2-7; TRBD2 matches at 13 bases. CDR3 length equals 14 residues. The germline CDR1 and CDR2 sequences are DFQATT and SNEGSKA (reference sequence).